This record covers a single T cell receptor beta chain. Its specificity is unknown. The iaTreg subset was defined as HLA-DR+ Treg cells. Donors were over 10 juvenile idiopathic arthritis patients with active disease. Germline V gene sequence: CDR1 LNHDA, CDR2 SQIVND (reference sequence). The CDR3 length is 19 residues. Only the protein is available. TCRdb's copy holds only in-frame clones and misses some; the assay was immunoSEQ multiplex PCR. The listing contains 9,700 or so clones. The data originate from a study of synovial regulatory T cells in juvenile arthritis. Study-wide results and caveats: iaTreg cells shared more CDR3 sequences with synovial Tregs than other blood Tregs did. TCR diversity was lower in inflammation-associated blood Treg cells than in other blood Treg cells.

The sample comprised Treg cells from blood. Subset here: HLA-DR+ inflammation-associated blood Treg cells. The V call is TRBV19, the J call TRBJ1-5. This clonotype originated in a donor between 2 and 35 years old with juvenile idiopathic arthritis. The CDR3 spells CASSPKIHFTSNGNQPQHF.